In this sample, the clone carrying this T cell receptor beta chain turned up a few times. Researchers prepared the TCRbeta library using unique molecular identifiers, the study reports. One entry per CDR3 protein results from TCRdb running MiXCR on the PCR reads. The sample records about 980,000 distinct CDR3 sequences, roughly 31% being singletons. This sample stems from a study of T-cell reconstitution after alpha-beta-depleted transplantation in children. CDR3 length equals 16 residues. V dropped 3 bases and J dropped 6 bases, with 19 bases sitting between them. The V gene's germline CDR1 is SGHRS and CDR2 YFSETQ.

The source is a boy in the first two years of life who had a stem cell transplant for SCID, so the T cells may come from the graft donor. The sequencing here drew on PBMCs, mostly from graft donor cells, taken 360 days after TCRalphabeta/CD19-depleted stem cell transplant. The chain couples TRBV5-1 to TRBJ2-1; D is possibly TRBD2 (7 bases). The CDR3, as DNA: TGCGCCAGCAGCTACCGGGGGGCCCCGGCGGTCAATGAGCAGTTCTTC. Encoded protein: CASSYRGAPAVNEQFF.